The present T cell receptor beta chain was sequenced within a study of CD8 T cells in ankylosing spondylitis. Germline V gives CDR1 GTSNPN, CDR2 SVGIG (reference sequence). The CDR3 has 12 amino acids. Trimming took 7 bases from V and 7 from J, leaving 13 bases between them. Notes on the study in general: Significantly higher representation of disease-linked clones was reported for matched ankylosing spondylitis synovial fluid. Disease-associated clones were CD8+ and fairly uncommon in peripheral blood. One TCR beta motif, made up of roughly 8 highly homologous variants, appeared characteristic of ankylosing spondylitis blood.

Regarding this clonotype: The antigen remains undetermined.

Molecular-barcoded quantitative 5'-RACE produced these TCR beta libraries. TCRdb fed the 5' RACE reads into MiXCR, producing one record per CDR3 protein. Here the sample spans approximately 250,000 distinct CDR3 sequences, 30% to 40% being singletons. The TCR comes from a male donor with ankylosing spondylitis or in good health (not recorded which). The chain is built from TRBV30 and TRBJ2-2, with D perhaps matching TRBD1 (5 bases). The sample consisted of blood, either unsorted or a sorted T cell fraction (not recorded which). For the CDR3, the DNA is TGTGCCTACGCGCAGGGTATCGGGGAGCTGTTTTTT. Amino acids: CAYAQGIGELFF. Based on the CDR3 plus reference TRBV30 and TRBJ2-2, the full variable domain is SQTIHQWPATLVQPVGSPLSLECTVEGTSNPNLYWYRQAAGRGLQLLFYSVGIGQISSEVPQNLSASRPQDRQFILSSKKLLLSDSGFYLCAYAQGIGELFFGEGSRLTVL.